The sequence of this TCR beta chain was determined in a study of T cell repertoires in cytomegalovirus infection. CDR3 length equals 13 residues. Germline V lookup: CDR1 MNHNS, CDR2 SASEGT. The trim removed 5 bases at V and 6 bases at J, leaving 5 bases unmatched. TCRdb ran MiXCR on the reads and lists one entry per CDR3 protein. The sample contains hundreds of thousands of distinct CDR3 sequences, 24% of which appear only once. In this sample, this clonotype turned up a few times. Sequenced sample: CD8+ T cells from PBMCs. V and J are TRBV6-1 and TRBJ2-7; 9 positions agree with TRBD1. The TCR comes from a human donor in good health (CMV status not recorded). Some clones in this sample may be carry-over from other donors' samples. Here the CDR3 reads CASSRDRAREQYV. CDR3 sequence (DNA): TGTGCCAGCAGTCGGGACAGGGCTCGCGAGCAGTACGTC.